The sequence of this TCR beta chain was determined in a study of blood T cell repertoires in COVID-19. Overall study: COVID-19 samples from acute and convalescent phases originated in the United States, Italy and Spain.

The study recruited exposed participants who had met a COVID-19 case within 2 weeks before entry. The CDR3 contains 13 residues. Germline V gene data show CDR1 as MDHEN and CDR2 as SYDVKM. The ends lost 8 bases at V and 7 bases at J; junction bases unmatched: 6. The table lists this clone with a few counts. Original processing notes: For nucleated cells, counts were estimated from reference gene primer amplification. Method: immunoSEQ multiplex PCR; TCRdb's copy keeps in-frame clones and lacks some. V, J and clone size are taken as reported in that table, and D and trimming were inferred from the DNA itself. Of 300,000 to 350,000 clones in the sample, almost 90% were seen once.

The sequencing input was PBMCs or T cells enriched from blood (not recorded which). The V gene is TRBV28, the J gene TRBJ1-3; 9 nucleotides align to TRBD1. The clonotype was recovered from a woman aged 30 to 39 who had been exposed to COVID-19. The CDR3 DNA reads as TGTGCCAGCCAACAGGGGGCGGCGAACACCATATATTTT. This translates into CASQQGAANTIYF.